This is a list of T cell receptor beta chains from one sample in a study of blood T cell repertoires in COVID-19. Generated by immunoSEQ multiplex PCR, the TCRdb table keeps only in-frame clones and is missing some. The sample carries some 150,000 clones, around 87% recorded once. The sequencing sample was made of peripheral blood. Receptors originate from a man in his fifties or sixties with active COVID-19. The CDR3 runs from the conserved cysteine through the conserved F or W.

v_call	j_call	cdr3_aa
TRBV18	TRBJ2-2	CASSLGQAELFF
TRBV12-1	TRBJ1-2	CASSPTIPGGSYGYTF
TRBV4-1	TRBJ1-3	CASRSDRSGNTIYF
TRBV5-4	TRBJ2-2	CASSRDRSNTGELFF
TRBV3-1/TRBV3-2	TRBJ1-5	CASGTRDQPQHF
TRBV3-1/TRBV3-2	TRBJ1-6	CASRPRETGANSPLHF
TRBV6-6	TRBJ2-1	CASTLAPSGGAGEQFF
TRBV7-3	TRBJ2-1	CASSPTSGGDNEQFF
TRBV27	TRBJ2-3	CASSRQGIPDTQYF
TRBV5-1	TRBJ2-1	CASSLDGTGGQFF
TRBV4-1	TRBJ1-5	CASSPTFSNQPQHF
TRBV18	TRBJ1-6	CASSPGRLYSPLHF
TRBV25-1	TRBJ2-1	CASSVGGGRNEQFF
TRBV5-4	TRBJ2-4	CASSLYGGGEGVIQYF
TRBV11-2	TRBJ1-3	CASSWRGGAGNTIYF
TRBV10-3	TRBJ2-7	CAIRDLDARPEQYF
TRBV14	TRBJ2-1	CASSETSRNEQFF
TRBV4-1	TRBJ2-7	CASSQVGHDYEQYF
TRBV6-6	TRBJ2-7	CTHSGTASGEQYF
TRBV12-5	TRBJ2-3	CASGEGADTQYF
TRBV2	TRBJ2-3	CASRVGSTSTDTQYF
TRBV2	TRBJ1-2	CASSSGGDYGYTF
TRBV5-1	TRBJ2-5	CASSAQGETQYF
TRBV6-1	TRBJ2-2	CASSEGGGNTGELFF
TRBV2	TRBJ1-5	CASSAGDRDQPQHF
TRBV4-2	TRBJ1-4	CASSQFGEKLFF
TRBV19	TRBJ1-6	CASSIRGGTGDSPLHF
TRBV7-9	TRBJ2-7	CASSGQISYEQYF
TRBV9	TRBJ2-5	CASSGTAQETQYF
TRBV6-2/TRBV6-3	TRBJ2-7	CASSSRDRVYEQYF
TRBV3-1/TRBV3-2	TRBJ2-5	CASSLPRGDRGETQYF
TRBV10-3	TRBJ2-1	CAISETTGGNEQFF
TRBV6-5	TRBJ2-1	CASRDQGASYNEQFF
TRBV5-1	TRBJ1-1	CASRGKQGNTEAFF
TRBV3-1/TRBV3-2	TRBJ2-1	CASSRLLAGVHNEQFF
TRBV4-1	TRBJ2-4	CASSQPDRDKNIQYF
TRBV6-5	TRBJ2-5	CASRDRPQETQYF
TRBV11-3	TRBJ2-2	CASRVTGPTGELFF
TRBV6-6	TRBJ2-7	CASSLDLRGSYEQYF
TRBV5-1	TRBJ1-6	CASSLVGGGDSPLHF
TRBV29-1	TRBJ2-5	CSVDWRGVETQYF
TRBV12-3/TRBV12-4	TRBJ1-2	CASTPGGRYGYTF